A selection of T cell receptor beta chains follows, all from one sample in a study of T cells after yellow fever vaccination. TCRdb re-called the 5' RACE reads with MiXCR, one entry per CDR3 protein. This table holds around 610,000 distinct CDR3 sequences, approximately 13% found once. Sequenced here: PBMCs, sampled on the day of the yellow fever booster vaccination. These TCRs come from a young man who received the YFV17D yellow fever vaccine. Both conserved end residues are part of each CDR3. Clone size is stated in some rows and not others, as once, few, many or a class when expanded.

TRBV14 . CASSQNSGVRYF
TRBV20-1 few CSARMGGALGEQYF
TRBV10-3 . CAISGRRESAEQFF
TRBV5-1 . CASRQESSYNSPLHF
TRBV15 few CATSREAGREKLFF
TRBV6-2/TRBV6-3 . CASSYSPAGGWAYEQFF
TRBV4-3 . CASSQDVQAFFF
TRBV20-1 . CSARDPYWVANRSTDTQYF
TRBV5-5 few CASSFRTGEETQYF
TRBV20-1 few CSARSILAVSDEQFF
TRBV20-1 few CSAKSGRASNEQFF
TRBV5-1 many CASSLLGGTEAFF
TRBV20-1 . CSAREASGSGETQYF
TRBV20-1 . CSARDAASGRDEQYF
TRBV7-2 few CASSLGGAENTIYF
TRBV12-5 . CASGFQWDSPPNQPQHF
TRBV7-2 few CASSQDGLGGYTF
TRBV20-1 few CSAFQPEKDTQYF